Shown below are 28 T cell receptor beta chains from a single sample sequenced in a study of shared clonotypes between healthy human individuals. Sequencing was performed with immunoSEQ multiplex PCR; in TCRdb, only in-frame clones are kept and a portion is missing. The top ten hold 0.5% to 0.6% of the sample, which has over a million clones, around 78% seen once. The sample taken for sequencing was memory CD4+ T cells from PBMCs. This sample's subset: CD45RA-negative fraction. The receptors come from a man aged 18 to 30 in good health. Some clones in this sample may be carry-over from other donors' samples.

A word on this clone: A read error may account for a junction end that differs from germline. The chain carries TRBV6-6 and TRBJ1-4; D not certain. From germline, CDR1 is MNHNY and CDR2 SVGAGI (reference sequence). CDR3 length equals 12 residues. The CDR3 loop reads CASSYVRWETVF. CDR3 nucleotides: TGTGCCAGCAGTTATGTTAGATGGGAAACTGTTTTT.

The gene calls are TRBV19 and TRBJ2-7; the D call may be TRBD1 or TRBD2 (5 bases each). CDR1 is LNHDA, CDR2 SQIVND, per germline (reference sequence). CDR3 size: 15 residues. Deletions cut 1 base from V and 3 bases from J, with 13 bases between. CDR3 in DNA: TGTGCCAGTAGTATAGCAGGACGGGGCCACTACGAGCAGTACTTC. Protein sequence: CASSIAGRGHYEQYF.

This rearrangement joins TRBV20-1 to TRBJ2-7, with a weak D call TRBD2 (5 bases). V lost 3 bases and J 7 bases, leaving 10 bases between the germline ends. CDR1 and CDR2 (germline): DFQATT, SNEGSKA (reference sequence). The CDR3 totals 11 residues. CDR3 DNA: TGCAGTGCTAGCGGGGTTGGGGAGCAGTACTTC. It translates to CSASGVGEQYF.

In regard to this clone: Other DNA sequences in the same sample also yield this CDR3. The CDR3 bases are TGTGCCAGCAGCCCCGGGGGTCATTATGGCTACACCTTC. This sequence encodes CASSPGGHYGYTF. This chain connects TRBV7-2 to TRBJ1-2, with D tentatively TRBD1 (5 bases). The CDR3 has 13 amino acids. The germline CDR1 and CDR2 sequences are SGHTA and FQGNSA. V was pared by 5 bases and J by 5 bases, with 12 bases between.

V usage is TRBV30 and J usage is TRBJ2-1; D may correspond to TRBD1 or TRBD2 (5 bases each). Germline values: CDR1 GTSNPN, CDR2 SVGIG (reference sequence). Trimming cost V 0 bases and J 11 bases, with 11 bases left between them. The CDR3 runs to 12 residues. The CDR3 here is CAWSVRRDQQFF. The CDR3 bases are TGTGCCTGGAGTGTACGTCGGGACCAGCAGTTCTTC.

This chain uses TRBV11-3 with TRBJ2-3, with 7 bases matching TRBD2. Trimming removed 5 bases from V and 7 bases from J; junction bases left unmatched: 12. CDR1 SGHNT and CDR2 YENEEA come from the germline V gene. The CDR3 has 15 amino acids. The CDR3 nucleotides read TGTGCCAGCAGCCAGTCGTCCGAGACTAGCTATACGCAGTATTTT. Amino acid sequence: CASSQSSETSYTQYF. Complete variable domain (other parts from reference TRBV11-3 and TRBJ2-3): EAGVVQSPRYKIIEKKQPVAFWCNPISGHNTLYWYLQNLGQGPELLIRYENEEAVDDSQLPKDRFSAERLKGVDSTLKIQPAELGDSAVYLCASSQSSETSYTQYFGPGTRLTVL.

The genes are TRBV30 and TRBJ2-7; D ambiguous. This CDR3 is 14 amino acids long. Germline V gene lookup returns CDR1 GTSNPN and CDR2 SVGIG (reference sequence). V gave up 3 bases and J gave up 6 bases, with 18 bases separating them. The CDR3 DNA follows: TGTGCCTGGAGCGGACGCCTTTTAACCTCCGAGCAGTACTTC. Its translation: CAWSGRLLTSEQYF.

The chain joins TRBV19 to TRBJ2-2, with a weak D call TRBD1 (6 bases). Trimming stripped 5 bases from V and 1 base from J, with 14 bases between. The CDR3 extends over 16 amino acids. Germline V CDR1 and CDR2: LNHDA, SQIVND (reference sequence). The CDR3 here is CASSRRRTENTGELFF. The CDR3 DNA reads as TGTGCCAGTAGTCGCCGCCGGACAGAGAACACCGGGGAGCTGTTTTTT.

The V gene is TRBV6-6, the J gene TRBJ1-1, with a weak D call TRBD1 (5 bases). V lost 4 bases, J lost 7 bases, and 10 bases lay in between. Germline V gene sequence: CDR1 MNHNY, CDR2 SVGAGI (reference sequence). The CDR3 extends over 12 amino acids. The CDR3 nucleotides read TGTGCCAGCAGTTCAGGGATCGGTGAAGCTTTCTTT. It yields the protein CASSSGIGEAFF.

The CDR3 DNA sequence: TGTGCCAGCAGCCCCCTTCACCTCCCCGGGGGTACGCAGTATTTT. This sequence encodes CASSPLHLPGGTQYF. The rearrangement uses TRBV11-2 and TRBJ2-3; maybe TRBD2 (6 bases). Germline CDR1 and CDR2: SGHAT and FQNNGV. This CDR3 spans 15 amino acids. The V and J ends lost 5 bases and 8 bases respectively, with 20 bases between them. The variable domain in full, completed from reference TRBV11-2 and TRBJ2-3, reads EAGVAQSPRYKIIEKRQSVAFWCNPISGHATLYWYQQILGQGPKLLIQFQNNGVVDDSQLPKDRFSAERLKGVDSTLKIQPAKLEDSAVYLCASSPLHLPGGTQYFGPGTRLTVL.

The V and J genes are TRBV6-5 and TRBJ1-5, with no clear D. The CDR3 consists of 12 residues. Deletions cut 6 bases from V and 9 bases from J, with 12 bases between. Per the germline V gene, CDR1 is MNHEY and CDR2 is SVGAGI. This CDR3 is CASRSGWGPQHF. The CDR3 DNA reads TGTGCCAGCAGGTCCGGATGGGGGCCCCAGCATTTT.

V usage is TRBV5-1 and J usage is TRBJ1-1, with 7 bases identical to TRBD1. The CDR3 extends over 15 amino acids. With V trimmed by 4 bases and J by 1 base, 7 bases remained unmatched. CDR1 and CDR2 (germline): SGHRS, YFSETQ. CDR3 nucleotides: TGCGCCAGCAGCCGACAGAGGACAGGGAACACTGAAGCTTTCTTT. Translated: CASSRQRTGNTEAFF.

CDR3 in amino acids: CASTPWIIKNTGELFF. CDR3 DNA: TGTGCCAGCACCCCTTGGATTATAAAGAACACCGGGGAGCTGTTTTTT. V is TRBV28 and J is TRBJ2-2; D is undetermined. The CDR3 sequence is 16 residues long. CDR1 is MDHEN, CDR2 SYDVKM, per germline. The V gene lost 7 bases and the J gene lost 1 base, with 16 bases spanning the gap.

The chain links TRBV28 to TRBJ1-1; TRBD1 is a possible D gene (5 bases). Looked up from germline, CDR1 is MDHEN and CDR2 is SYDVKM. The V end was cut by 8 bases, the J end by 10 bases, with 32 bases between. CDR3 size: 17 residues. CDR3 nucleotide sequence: TGTGCCAGCGAACTTATCGGGGACGTCATGAAGAGAGGAGGAGCTTTCTTT. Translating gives CASELIGDVMKRGGAFF.

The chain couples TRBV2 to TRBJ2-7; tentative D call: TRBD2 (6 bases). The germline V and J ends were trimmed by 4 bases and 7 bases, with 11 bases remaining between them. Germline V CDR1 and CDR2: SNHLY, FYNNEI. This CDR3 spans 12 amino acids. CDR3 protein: CASSAGREEQYF. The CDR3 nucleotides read TGTGCCAGCAGTGCCGGACGGGAGGAGCAGTACTTC.

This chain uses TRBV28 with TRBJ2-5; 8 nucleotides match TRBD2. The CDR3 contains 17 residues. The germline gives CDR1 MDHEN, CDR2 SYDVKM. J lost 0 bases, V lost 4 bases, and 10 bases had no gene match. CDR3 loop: CASSSTRGGLNQETQYF. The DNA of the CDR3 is TGTGCCAGCAGTTCCACCCGGGGGGGGCTGAACCAAGAGACCCAGTACTTC.

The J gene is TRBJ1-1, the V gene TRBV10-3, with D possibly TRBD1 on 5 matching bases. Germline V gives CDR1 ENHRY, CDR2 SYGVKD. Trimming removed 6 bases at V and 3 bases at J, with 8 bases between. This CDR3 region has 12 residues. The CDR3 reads CAIRRGDTEAFF. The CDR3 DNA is TGTGCCATCAGGCGGGGCGACACTGAAGCTTTCTTT.

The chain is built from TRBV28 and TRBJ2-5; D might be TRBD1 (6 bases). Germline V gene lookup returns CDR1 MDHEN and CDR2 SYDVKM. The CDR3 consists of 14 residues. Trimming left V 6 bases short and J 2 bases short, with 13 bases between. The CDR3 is CASSTPQGQETQYF. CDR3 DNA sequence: TGTGCCAGCAGCACACCTCAGGGGCAAGAGACCCAGTACTTC.

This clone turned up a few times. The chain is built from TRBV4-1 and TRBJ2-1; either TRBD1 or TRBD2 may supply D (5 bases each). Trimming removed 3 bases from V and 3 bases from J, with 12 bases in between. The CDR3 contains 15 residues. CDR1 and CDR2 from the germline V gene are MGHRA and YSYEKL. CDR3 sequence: CASSHDWDGYNEQFF. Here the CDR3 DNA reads TGCGCCAGCAGCCATGATTGGGACGGCTACAATGAGCAGTTCTTC.

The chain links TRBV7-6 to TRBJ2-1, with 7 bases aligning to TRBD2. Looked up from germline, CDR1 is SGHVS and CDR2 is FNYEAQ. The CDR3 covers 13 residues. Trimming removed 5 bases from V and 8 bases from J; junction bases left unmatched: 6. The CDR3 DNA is TGTGCCAGCAGCCCCCGACTAGCATATGAGCAGTTCTTC. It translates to CASSPRLAYEQFF.

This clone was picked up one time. CDR3 nucleotide sequence: TGCAGCGTTGGGGATCGGGGATGGGGTTTCTTT. Its protein is CSVGDRGWGFF. The chain combines TRBV29-1 with TRBJ1-1; no firm D call. The V gene's germline CDR1 is SQVTM and CDR2 ANQGSEA. This CDR3 region has 11 residues. V was trimmed by 4 bases and J by 13 bases, leaving 16 bases between them.

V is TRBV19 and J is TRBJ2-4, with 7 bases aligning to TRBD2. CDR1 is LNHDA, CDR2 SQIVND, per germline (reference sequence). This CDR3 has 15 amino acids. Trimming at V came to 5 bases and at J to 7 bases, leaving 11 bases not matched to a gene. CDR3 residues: CASSLWEGGKNIQYF. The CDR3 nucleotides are TGTGCCAGTAGTTTGTGGGAGGGCGGTAAGAACATTCAGTACTTC.

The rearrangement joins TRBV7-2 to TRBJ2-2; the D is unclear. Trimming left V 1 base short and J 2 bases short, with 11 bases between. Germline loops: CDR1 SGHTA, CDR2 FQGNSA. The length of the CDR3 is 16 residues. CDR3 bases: TGTGCCAGCAGCTTAGGATCCACTTTTAACACCGGGGAGCTGTTTTTT. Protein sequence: CASSLGSTFNTGELFF.

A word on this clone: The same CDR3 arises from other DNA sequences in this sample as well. CDR3 sequence reads: CASSSGGGTTEAFF. The CDR3 DNA reads as TGTGCCAGCAGCTCAGGGGGGGGAACCACTGAAGCTTTCTTT. This chain links TRBV7-3 with TRBJ1-1; 7 bases are shared with TRBD1. CDR3 length: 14 amino acids. With V trimmed by 4 bases and J by 4 bases, 6 bases remained unmatched. Germline V gene lookup returns CDR1 SGHTA and CDR2 FQGTGA.

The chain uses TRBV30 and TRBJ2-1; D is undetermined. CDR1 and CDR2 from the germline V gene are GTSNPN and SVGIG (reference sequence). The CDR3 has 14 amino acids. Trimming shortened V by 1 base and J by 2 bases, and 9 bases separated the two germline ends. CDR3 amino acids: CAWSGPNTYNEQFF. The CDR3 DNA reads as TGTGCCTGGAGTGGACCCAATACCTACAATGAGCAGTTCTTC.

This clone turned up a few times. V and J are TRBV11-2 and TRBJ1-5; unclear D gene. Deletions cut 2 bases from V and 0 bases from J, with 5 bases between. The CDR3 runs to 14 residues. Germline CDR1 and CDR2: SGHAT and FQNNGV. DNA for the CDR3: TGTGCCAGCAGCTTATCGCCTAGCAATCAGCCCCAGCATTTT. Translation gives CASSLSPSNQPQHF.

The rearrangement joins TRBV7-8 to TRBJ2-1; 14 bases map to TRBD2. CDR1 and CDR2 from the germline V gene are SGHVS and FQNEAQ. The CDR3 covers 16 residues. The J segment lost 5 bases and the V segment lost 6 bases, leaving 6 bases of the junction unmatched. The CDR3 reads CASRRLAGGPNNEQFF. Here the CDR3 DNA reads TGTGCCAGCAGGAGACTAGCGGGAGGGCCAAACAATGAGCAGTTCTTC. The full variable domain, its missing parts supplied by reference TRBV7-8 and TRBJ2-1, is GAGVSQSPRYKVAKRGQDVALRCDPISGHVSLFWYQQALGQGPEFLTYFQNEAQLDKSGLPSDRFFAERPEGSVSTLKIQRTQQEDSAVYLCASRRLAGGPNNEQFFGPGTRLTVL.

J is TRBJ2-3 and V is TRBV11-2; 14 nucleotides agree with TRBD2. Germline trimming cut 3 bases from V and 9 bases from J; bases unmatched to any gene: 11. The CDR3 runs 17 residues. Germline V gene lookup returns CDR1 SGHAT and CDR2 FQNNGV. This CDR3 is CASSFTTSGRDSGTQYF. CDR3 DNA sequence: TGTGCCAGCAGCTTTACGACTAGCGGGAGGGATTCAGGGACGCAGTATTTT.